This is a list of T cell receptor beta chains from one sample in a study of T cell repertoires in aging, cancer and after chemotherapy. TCRdb reprocessed the multiplex PCR reads via MiXCR and lists one record per CDR3 protein. The data contain some 8,200 distinct CDR3 sequences, less than 40% of them singletons. The sample taken for sequencing was blood. The receptors were sampled from a human donor in good health. CDR3s include the opening cysteine and the closing phenylalanine or tryptophan. D genes are given only for firm matches. Size tells how often a clone was seen (once, few, many) or the class of an expanded clone, and some rows leave it out.

cdr3_nt cdr3_aa clone_size j_call v_call d_call
TGTGCCAGCAGTTACTCCTCACTTACTAACTATGGCTACACCTTC CASSYSSLTNYGYTF few TRBJ1-2 TRBV6-5 -
TGTGCCATCAAGGCCAGGGAGGATGGCTACACCTTC CAIKAREDGYTF - TRBJ1-2 TRBV6-5 -
TGTGCCTGGAGTGCCACGTACAGGGCGCGCACTTTATATGAAAAACTGTTTTTT CAWSATYRARTLYEKLFF few TRBJ1-4 TRBV30 -
TGTGCCAGCAGCAAGGACAGGGGGTCAATAGCCGGGGAGCTGTTTTTT CASSKDRGSIAGELFF medium-sized TRBJ2-2 TRBV5-4 TRBD1
TGTGCCAGCAGCCAAGAGAGCACATTTCTCTCCTACGAGCAGTACTTC CASSQESTFLSYEQYF - TRBJ2-7 TRBV14 -
TGTGCCAGCAGTGTACTTACAGAAAGCAATCAGCCCCAGCATTTT CASSVLTESNQPQHF - TRBJ1-5 TRBV5-6 -
TGTGCCAGTAGTATACCGCGGGGAGGGGCTGGAAAAGCTTTCTTT CASSIPRGGAGKAFF few TRBJ1-1 TRBV19 -
TGTGCGAGCAGCCCCCCGGGACAGGGGACTCAGCCCCAGCATTTT CASSPPGQGTQPQHF - TRBJ1-5 TRBV6-6 TRBD1
TGTGCCAGCAGCTCCAGGGGCTTGAAAACTGAAGCTTTCTTT CASSSRGLKTEAFF - TRBJ1-1 TRBV11-1 -
TGTGCCAGCAGCTTATCGGGTCGGAACCAAGAGACCCAGTACTTC CASSLSGRNQETQYF once TRBJ2-5 TRBV11-1 -
TGTGCCAGTAGTAGAGACAGAATACTCAATCAGCCCCAGCATTTT CASSRDRILNQPQHF - TRBJ1-5 TRBV19 -
TGTGCCACCAGCCATAGTAGATTTAATGAAAAACTGTTTTTT CATSHSRFNEKLFF - TRBJ1-4 TRBV15 -
TGTGCCAGCAGTCTGGGGAGGGGCAGGGGAAATTCACCCCTCCACTTT CASSLGRGRGNSPLHF - TRBJ1-6 TRBV11-2 -